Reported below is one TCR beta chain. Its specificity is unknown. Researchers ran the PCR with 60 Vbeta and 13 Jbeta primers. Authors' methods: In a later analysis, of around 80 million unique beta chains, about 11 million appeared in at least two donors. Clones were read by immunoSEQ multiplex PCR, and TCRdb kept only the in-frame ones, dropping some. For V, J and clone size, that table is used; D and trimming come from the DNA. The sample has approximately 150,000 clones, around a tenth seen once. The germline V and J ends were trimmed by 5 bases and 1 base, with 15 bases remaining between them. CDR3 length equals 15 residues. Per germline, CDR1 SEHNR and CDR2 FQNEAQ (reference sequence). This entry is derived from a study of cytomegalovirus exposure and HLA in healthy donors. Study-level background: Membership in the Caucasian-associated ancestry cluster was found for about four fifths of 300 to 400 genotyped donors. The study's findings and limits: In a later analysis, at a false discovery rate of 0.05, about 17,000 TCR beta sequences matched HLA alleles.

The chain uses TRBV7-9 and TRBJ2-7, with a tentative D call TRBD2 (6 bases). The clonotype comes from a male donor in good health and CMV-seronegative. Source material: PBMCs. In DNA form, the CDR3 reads TGTGCCAGCAGCCCAGGACTACCCGAATCCTACGAGCAGTACTTC. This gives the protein CASSPGLPESYEQYF.